These T cell receptor beta chains were read from a single sample in a study of OX40 agonist ivuxolimab in advanced cancers. Assay used: immunoSEQ multiplex PCR; TCRdb lists only in-frame clones, some missing. The table lists about 46,000 clones, roughly four fifths of them singletons. Sample: CD4+ or CD8+ T cells sorted from blood, taken in a trial of the OX40 agonist ivuxolimab. The receptors were sampled from an adult with an advanced solid tumor such as melanoma, head and neck, liver or kidney cancer. The CDR3 runs from the conserved cysteine through the conserved F or W. The D gene is left open where the match is weak. The size entry is marked missing in some rows and otherwise reads once, few, many or a size class.

d_call	v_call	clone_size	j_call	cdr3_nt	cdr3_aa
TRBD1	TRBV11-1	-	TRBJ2-2	TGTGCCAGCAGCTTAGAGGCAGGGGGCCCCGGGAGCGGGGAGCTGTTTTTT	CASSLEAGGPGSGELFF
TRBD1	TRBV7-2	-	TRBJ1-1	TGTGCCAGCAGCTCTCAACAGGGGGCGAGGACTGAAGCTTTCTTT	CASSSQQGARTEAFF
TRBD1	TRBV27	-	TRBJ1-5	TGTGCCAGCAGTTTCGGGGGACAGGGCAATCAGCCCCAGCATTTT	CASSFGGQGNQPQHF
-	TRBV6-6	medium-sized	TRBJ2-7	TGTGCCAGCAGACCCCGGGCAGGGGAAAACTACGAGCAGTACTTC	CASRPRAGENYEQYF
-	TRBV7-6	-	TRBJ2-1	TGTGCCAGCAGCTCTACAACCGGGACTTCCTCCTACAATGAGCAGTTCTTC	CASSSTTGTSSYNEQFF
TRBD2	TRBV7-9	-	TRBJ2-3	TGTGCCAGCAGCTTAGGTCGACTAGCGGGAGGGGATACGCAGTATTTT	CASSLGRLAGGDTQYF
TRBD1	TRBV5-4	-	TRBJ1-6	TGTGCCAGCAGCTTGGGGGGACAGACCTATAATTCACCCCTCCACTTT	CASSLGGQTYNSPLHF
-	TRBV29-1	-	TRBJ1-2	TGCAGCGTTGAGGAGGGTGGCTACACCTTC	CSVEEGGYTF
TRBD2	TRBV4-2	few	TRBJ2-4	TGTGCCAGCAGCCAAGACGGTACTAGCGGGGCCGTGGCCAAAAACATTCAGTACTTC	CASSQDGTSGAVAKNIQYF
-	TRBV29-1	once	TRBJ1-4	TGCAGCGTGAGGGGGGGGACCCCGCCGGAAAAACTGTTTTTT	CSVRGGTPPEKLFF
TRBD1	TRBV4-1	-	TRBJ1-5	TGCGCCAGCAGCCCTACCGGGACAGGCAATCAGCCCCAGCATTTT	CASSPTGTGNQPQHF
-	TRBV21-1	-	TRBJ1-2	TGTGCCAGCACGAAATCTGAGGGGGGGCGAAGCCATTGTGGCTACACCTTC	CASTKSEGGRSHCGYTF
TRBD1	TRBV5-1	-	TRBJ2-5	TGCGCCAGCAGCCGCGGACAGGAACAAGAGACCCAGTACTTC	CASSRGQEQETQYF
-	TRBV4-3	-	TRBJ2-7	TGCGCCAGCAGCCAAGGCGCACAGGGTGGCGAGCAGTACTTC	CASSQGAQGGEQYF
-	TRBV9	-	TRBJ2-5	TGTGCCAGCAGCGTAGGCCTAGCCCTAGAGACCCAGTACTTC	CASSVGLALETQYF
-	TRBV4-3	-	TRBJ2-3	TGCGCCAGCAGCCAAGGGGGGAGCACAGATACGCAGTATTTT	CASSQGGSTDTQYF
-	TRBV5-1	-	TRBJ1-2	TGCGCCAGCAGCTTGGCCATCTCAGCTGGTAGCGGCTACACCTTC	CASSLAISAGSGYTF
-	TRBV5-3	-	TRBJ1-1	TGTGCCAGAAGCTTGGGGTCAGGGAAGAAAGACACTGAAGCTTTCTTT	CARSLGSGKKDTEAFF
-	TRBV18	-	TRBJ1-1	TGTGCCAGCTCACCAGGGGCACTGAATGAAGCTTTCTTT	CASSPGALNEAFF
-	TRBV25-1	-	TRBJ1-6	TGTGCCAGCACGTCGGGGCTCGGTTCACCCCTCCACTTT	CASTSGLGSPLHF
-	TRBV7-9	-	TRBJ1-2	TGTGCCAGCACCACATGGGGGTCAGGGAGGCTTGATGGCTACACCTTC	CASTTWGSGRLDGYTF
TRBD2	TRBV7-3	-	TRBJ2-5	TGTGCCAGCAGCCCGATGGGAGGGGAGCAAGAGACCCAGTACTTC	CASSPMGGEQETQYF
-	TRBV30	-	TRBJ2-7	TGTGCCTGGAGTTTCGAGACAGGATCGGCCTACGAGCAGTACTTC	CAWSFETGSAYEQYF
-	TRBV11-2	-	TRBJ2-5	TGTGCCAGCAGTTACCTAGCGGAGACCCAGTACTTC	CASSYLAETQYF
-	TRBV7-9	once	TRBJ1-1	TGTGCCAGCAGCTTCGGGGGGAACACTGAAGCTTTCTTT	CASSFGGNTEAFF
-	TRBV7-9	once	TRBJ2-5	TGTGCCAGCAGTCCGGGCCCGAGAGGGGAGACCCAGTACTTC	CASSPGPRGETQYF
-	TRBV11-1	-	TRBJ1-2	TGTGCCAGCAGCTTAGGTACAGGTCCCTATGGCTACACCTTC	CASSLGTGPYGYTF
TRBD2	TRBV4-2	-	TRBJ2-7	TGTGCCAGCAGTGATGAAACCGGGACTAGCGACTCCTACGAGCAGTACTTC	CASSDETGTSDSYEQYF
-	TRBV14	-	TRBJ2-5	TGTGCCAGCAGCGCAGACATAGGCCCCCAAGAGACCCAGTACTTC	CASSADIGPQETQYF
TRBD1	TRBV5-1	-	TRBJ2-2	TGCGCCAGCAGCGGGACAGGGGCGGACACCGGGGAGCTGTTTTTT	CASSGTGADTGELFF
-	TRBV7-9	-	TRBJ1-6	TGTGCCAGCAGCCCAGAGGGGAATTCACCCCTCCACTTT	CASSPEGNSPLHF
-	TRBV4-1	-	TRBJ2-5	TGCGCCAGCAGCCAAGGTAATAGAAATATCCAAGAGACCCAGTACTTC	CASSQGNRNIQETQYF
TRBD1	TRBV9	-	TRBJ1-4	TGTGCCAGCAGCGTATCGACAGGGGTAGCGCCTAATGAAAAACTGTTTTTT	CASSVSTGVAPNEKLFF
-	TRBV18	-	TRBJ2-5	TGTGCCAGCTCACCACGGCCCGGGGGCAGTCAGGAGACCCAGTACTTC	CASSPRPGGSQETQYF
TRBD2	TRBV13	-	TRBJ2-7	TGTGCCAGCAGCAAAACCCTCCTGGCGGGGGAGACCTACGAGCAGTACTTC	CASSKTLLAGETYEQYF
-	TRBV4-2	-	TRBJ1-1	TGTGCCAGCAGCCAAGATACCCAGGGTGAAGCTTTCTTT	CASSQDTQGEAFF
TRBD2	TRBV5-1	-	TRBJ2-3	TGCGCCAGCAGAGAGAAAGCGGGGATTGCAGATACGCAGTATTTT	CASREKAGIADTQYF
TRBD1	TRBV19	-	TRBJ2-1	TGTGCCAGTAGTATAGGACAGGGAGCTGAGCAGTTCTTC	CASSIGQGAEQFF
-	TRBV30	-	TRBJ2-1	TGTGCCTGGAGTGTATCCTTTAATGAGCAGTTCTTC	CAWSVSFNEQFF
-	TRBV14	-	TRBJ1-1	TGTGCCAGCAGCCAATACACAGGGTACACTGAAGCTTTCTTT	CASSQYTGYTEAFF
-	TRBV10-3	-	TRBJ2-7	TGTGCCATCAGTGTAGCCGGGAACGAGCAGTACTTC	CAISVAGNEQYF
-	TRBV2	-	TRBJ1-5	TGTGCCAGCGGGTCCCGTATAGCAGGTGACAATCAGCCCCAGCATTTT	CASGSRIAGDNQPQHF
-	TRBV7-6	-	TRBJ2-5	TGTGCCAGCAGCCCGGGGACCGACGGAGAGACCCAGTACTTC	CASSPGTDGETQYF
-	TRBV30	-	TRBJ2-6	TGTGCCTGTCGGCGGCTCTCTGGGGCCAACGTCCTGACTTTC	CACRRLSGANVLTF
-	TRBV27	-	TRBJ1-1	TGTGCCAGCAGTTTAGGGAGGCGGAACACTGAAGCTTTCTTT	CASSLGRRNTEAFF
-	TRBV6-6	-	TRBJ1-2	TGTGCCAGCAGTCCTCTGGGAGGTGCCTCCTATGGCTACACCTTC	CASSPLGGASYGYTF
TRBD1	TRBV19	-	TRBJ2-2	TGTGCCAGTAGTATGCCGGGACAGGGGTCCGGGGAGCTGTTTTTT	CASSMPGQGSGELFF
TRBD1	TRBV29-1	-	TRBJ1-2	TGCAGCGTTGAAGATCTTTCGACAGGGGGGTATGGCTACACCTTC	CSVEDLSTGGYGYTF
TRBD1	TRBV11-2	-	TRBJ1-1	TGTGCCAGCAGCTTAGATACAGGGGGTGGGACTGAAGCTTTCTTT	CASSLDTGGGTEAFF
TRBD2	TRBV6-5	-	TRBJ2-1	TGTGCCAGCGGGGGGGTGGGTGAGCAGTTCTTC	CASGGVGEQFF
-	TRBV30	-	TRBJ1-3	TGTGCCTGGGGTCACGGAAACACCATATATTTT	CAWGHGNTIYF
TRBD2	TRBV7-6	-	TRBJ2-1	TGTGCCAGCAGCTTAGTTATAAGCGGGGGGGCTGGAAATGAGCAGTTCTTC	CASSLVISGGAGNEQFF
-	TRBV12-5	-	TRBJ2-3	TGTGCTAGTGGTTTGGGGGACATTAGCACAGATACGCAGTATTTT	CASGLGDISTDTQYF
TRBD1	TRBV7-9	-	TRBJ1-1	TGTGCCAGCCTCCGATTGGGACAGATGAACACTGAAGCTTTCTTT	CASLRLGQMNTEAFF
TRBD1	TRBV30	-	TRBJ1-2	TGTGCCTGGACGCGACAGGGGGCCTATGGCTACACCTTC	CAWTRQGAYGYTF